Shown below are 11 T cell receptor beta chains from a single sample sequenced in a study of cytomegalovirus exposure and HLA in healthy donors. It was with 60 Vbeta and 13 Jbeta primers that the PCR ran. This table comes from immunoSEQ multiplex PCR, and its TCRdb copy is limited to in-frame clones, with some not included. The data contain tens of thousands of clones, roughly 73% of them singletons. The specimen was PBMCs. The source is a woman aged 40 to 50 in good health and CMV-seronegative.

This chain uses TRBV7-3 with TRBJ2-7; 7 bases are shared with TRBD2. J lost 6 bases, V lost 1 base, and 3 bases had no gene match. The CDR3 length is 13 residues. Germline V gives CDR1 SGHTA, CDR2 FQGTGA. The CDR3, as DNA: TGTGCCAGCAGCTTAAGTGCGGGGGTCGAGCAGTACTTC. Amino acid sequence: CASSLSAGVEQYF.

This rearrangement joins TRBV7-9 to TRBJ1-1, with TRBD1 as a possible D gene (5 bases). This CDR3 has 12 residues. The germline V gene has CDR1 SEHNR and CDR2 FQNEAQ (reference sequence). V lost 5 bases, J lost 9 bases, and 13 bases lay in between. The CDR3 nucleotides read TGTGCCAGCAGCCCGGGGGAAGGTAAAGCTTTCTTT. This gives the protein CASSPGEGKAFF. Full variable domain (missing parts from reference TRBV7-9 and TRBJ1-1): DTGVSQNPRHKITKRGQNVTFRCDPISEHNRLYWYRQTLGQGPEFLTYFQNEAQLEKSRLLSDRFSAERPKGSFSTLEIQRTEQGDSAMYLCASSPGEGKAFFGQGTRLTVV.

As DNA, the CDR3 is TGTGCCAGCTCACCGTCTCCTCCTGGACAGGGTAGCAATCAGCCCCAGCATTTT. Amino acid sequence: CASSPSPPGQGSNQPQHF. The chain is built from TRBV18 and TRBJ1-5; 8 bases are a match to TRBD1. Germline CDR1 reads KGHSH; CDR2 reads LQKENI. After removal of 3 bases from V and 0 bases from J, the junction contained 10 bases not matched to a gene. The CDR3 is made up of 18 amino acids. The full variable domain, with the rest looked up from reference TRBV18 and TRBJ1-5, is NAGVMQNPRHLVRRRGQEARLRCSPMKGHSHVYWYRQLPEEGLKFMVYLQKENIIDESGMPKERFSAEFPKEGPSILRIQQVVRGDSAAYFCASSPSPPGQGSNQPQHFGDGTRLSIL.

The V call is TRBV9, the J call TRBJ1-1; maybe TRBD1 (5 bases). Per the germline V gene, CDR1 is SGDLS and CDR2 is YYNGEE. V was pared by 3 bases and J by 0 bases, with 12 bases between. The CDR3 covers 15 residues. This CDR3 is CASSAGDSMNTEAFF. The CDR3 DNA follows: TGTGCCAGCAGCGCGGGGGACTCGATGAACACTGAAGCTTTCTTT.

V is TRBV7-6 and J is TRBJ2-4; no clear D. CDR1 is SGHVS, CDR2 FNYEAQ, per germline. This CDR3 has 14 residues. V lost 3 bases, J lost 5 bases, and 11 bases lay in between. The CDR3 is CASSFGPDQNIQYF. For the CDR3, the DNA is TGTGCCAGCAGCTTCGGTCCTGATCAAAACATTCAGTACTTC.

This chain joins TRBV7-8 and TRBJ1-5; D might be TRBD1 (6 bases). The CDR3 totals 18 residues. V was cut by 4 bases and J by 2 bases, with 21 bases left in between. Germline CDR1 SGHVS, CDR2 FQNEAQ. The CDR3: CASSSKMDSLGGNQPQHF. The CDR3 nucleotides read TGTGCCAGCAGCTCCAAGATGGACAGCTTAGGGGGCAATCAGCCCCAGCATTTT.

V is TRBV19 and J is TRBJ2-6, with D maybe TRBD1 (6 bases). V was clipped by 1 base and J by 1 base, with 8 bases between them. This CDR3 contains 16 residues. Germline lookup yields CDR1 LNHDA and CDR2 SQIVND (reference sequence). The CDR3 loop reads CASSIVGASGANVLTF. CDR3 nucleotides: TGTGCCAGTAGTATAGTGGGGGCTTCTGGGGCCAACGTCCTGACTTTC.

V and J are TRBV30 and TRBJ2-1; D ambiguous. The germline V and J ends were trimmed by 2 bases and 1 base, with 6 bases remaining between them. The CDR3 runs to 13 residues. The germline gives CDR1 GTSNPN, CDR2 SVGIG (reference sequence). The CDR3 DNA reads TGTGCCTGGAGTAGCCTTTCCTACAATGAGCAGTTCTTC. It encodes CAWSSLSYNEQFF.

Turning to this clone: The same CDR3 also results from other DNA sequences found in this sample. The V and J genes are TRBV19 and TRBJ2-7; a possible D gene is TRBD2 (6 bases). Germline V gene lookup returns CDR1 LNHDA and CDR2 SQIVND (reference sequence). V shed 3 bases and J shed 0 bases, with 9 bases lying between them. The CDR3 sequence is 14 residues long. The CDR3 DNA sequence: TGTGCCAGTAGTATCGGAGGGAGCTCCTACGAGCAGTACTTC. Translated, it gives CASSIGGSSYEQYF.

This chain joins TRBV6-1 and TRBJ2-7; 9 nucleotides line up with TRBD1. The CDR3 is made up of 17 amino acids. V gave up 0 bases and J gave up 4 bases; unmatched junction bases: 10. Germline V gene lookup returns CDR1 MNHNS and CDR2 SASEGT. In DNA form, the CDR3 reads TGTGCCAGCAGTGAAGCGCTTCTGGACAGGGGAGCGTACGAGCAGTACTTC. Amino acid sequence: CASSEALLDRGAYEQYF.

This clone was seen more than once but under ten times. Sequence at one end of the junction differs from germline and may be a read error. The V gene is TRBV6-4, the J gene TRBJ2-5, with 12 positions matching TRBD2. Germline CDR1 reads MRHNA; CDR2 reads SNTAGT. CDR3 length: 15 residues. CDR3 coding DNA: TGTGCCAGCAGTTACTCGACTAGCGGGGGAGAGACCCAGTACTTC. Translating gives CASSYSTSGGETQYF.